This T cell receptor (beta chain) is from a study of cytomegalovirus exposure and HLA in healthy donors (dated by TCRdb to the late 2010s). For the study in its entirety: An earlier analysis of some 500 of the donors reported about 250 Gb of sequence data and roughly 100 million unique TCR beta sequences from roughly 200 million T cells. To predict cytomegalovirus infection status, the study brought together high-throughput TCR immunosequencing, statistical association of individual TCRs with disease status, and machine learning. On average, 235,054 unique TCR beta nucleotide sequences were sequenced per donor among a few hundred genotyped donors of the cohort, with roughly 19% of those sequences being non-productive. The study aimed to test whether signatures of past pathogen exposure could be identified by cataloging public T cell receptors. Of the approximately 400 genotyped donors, more than 75% were placed in the genetic ancestry cluster associated with self-reported Caucasian donors. A separate validation cohort of 100 to 150 different subjects was used in addition to the 666-subject first cohort. An earlier analysis of 450 to 750 of the donors used high-throughput TCR beta sequencing to judge whether each TCR beta V gene segment behaved as functional or pseudogenic. Every discovery cohort repertoire had been produced on one sequencing platform. Approximately 330 gigabases of sequencing data and roughly 80 million unique TCR sequences made up an early release that covered fewer than 650 HLA-typed donors. Class I and class II HLA loci were covered by the typing at four-digit resolution. Rather than using new phenotypic data, the later analysis identified candidate immune exposures from TCR beta sequences and from how often those sequences occurred across donors. Donor age, sex, ethnicity and CMV serostatus were compiled together with the repertoire data. A later genetic analysis used genome-wide SNP genotypes for about three fifths of the 666 donors, treating that subset as a discovery cohort. The study used immunosequencing to profile the T cell repertoires of several hundred subjects and linked those repertoires to cytomegalovirus serostatus. A handful of DR-DQ haplotypes were treated as single units for association and clustering because of strong linkage in the cohort. The number of typed donors differed by locus: about 620-640 for A, B, C, DRB1 and DQB1; some 500 for DQA1; 606 for DPA1; and around 450 for DPB1. In a later analysis, previously published TCR beta repertoires from fewer than 750 donors were re-analyzed and high-resolution HLA genotyping was added so that TCR occurrence patterns could be studied. The investigation overall reported the following: In a later genetic analysis, a missense DCLRE1C variant was associated with V-gene and J-gene trimming of TCR beta chains, and the association was replicated in an independent cohort. In vitro tests confirmed that a few of the cytomegalovirus-associated TCR beta chains recognize cytomegalovirus antigens. An earlier analysis of 587 of the donors showed that most TCR beta V segments appeared in productive rearrangements either about 87% or about 30% of the time, which broadly matched IMGT annotations. A later genetic analysis reported fewer N-insertions in productive TCRs among donors in an Asian-associated ancestry cluster than the roughly 700-donor mean. A later analysis found that most CMV-associated TCR beta chains appeared HLA-restricted, with HLA associations seemingly driven largely by CMV exposure. A later analysis found that TCR association rates varied across HLA loci, with DRB1 alleles showing the most associated TCRs and HLA-C alleles the fewest. Correlated functional status among segregating V segments might reflect linkage disequilibrium, but an unknown experimental factor could not be ruled out. While some public TCRs were present in many individuals, most TCR sequences turned up only very rarely across donors. A later analysis associated around 16,000 TCR beta sequences with specific HLA alleles at a false discovery rate of 0.05. Because HLA typing was missing for some donors at each locus, association tests included only the typed subset. This cohort had only TCR beta chains sequenced, and the lack of alpha or paired-chain data limited which features could be detected. Some IMGT-functional V segments, including TRBV6-2 and TRBV6-3, could not be distinguished by the 87-base-pair reads and were therefore excluded. Cytomegalovirus status was reported to be diagnosed by the classifier with high specificity and sensitivity in both the original and validation cohorts. The sequencing pipeline was judged likely to have produced a cluster of highly shared sequence variants as a technical artifact. Presence/absence analyses assumed roughly uniform sequencing depth across donors, an assumption that may not hold. The study listed 170 or so TCR beta chains as associated with cytomegalovirus. For the cohort, immune exposure information was limited to CMV serostatus. In a later analysis, several top co-occurrence clusters were reported to appear linked to parvovirus B19, influenza, CMV and Epstein-Barr virus. When HLA alleles, especially DR and DQ, strongly co-occurred, TCR associations were difficult to assign to individual alleles. In a later analysis, HLA-associated TCR beta chains showed more clonal expansion and lower generation probabilities than non-associated chains that were equally common. Because counts were too low, roughly 17 rarely observed V segments, including chromosome 9 orphons, were left out of the earlier analysis of about 620 of the donors. A further reported finding was that TCR beta sequences accurately predicted the HLA-A and HLA-B alleles for most subjects in the first cohort. The authors suggested that the approach could potentially be generalized to other disease states and immunological phenotypes.

A word on this clone: Its target antigen remains unknown. No base qualities exist here, and no much larger clone lies one base off it.

For CDR1 and CDR2, the germline V gene (reference sequence) lists LNHDA and SQIVND. The CDR3 numbers 13 residues from cysteine through phenylalanine. The sequence is cut down to CDR3 DNA, 39 bases in frame from base 1. V is pruned by 7 bases and J by 4 bases, leaving 4 bases of the junction without a gene match. Libraries came from the immunoSEQ multiplex PCR assay. For the multiplex PCR, a mixture combining 60 forward primers for TCR Vbeta segments and 13 reverse primers for TCR Jbeta segments was used. Amplification of the CDR3 region of rearranged TCR beta genes was performed with a multiplex PCR assay on genomic DNA. The Illumina HiSeq System was used to sequence the amplified TCR beta libraries as 87-base-pair reads. Per the authors' processing: A later analysis counted about 82 million unique TCR beta chains across the roughly 700 repertoires, and approximately 11 million of these chains were shared by at least two donors. To remove PCR and sequencing errors, raw reads were error-corrected and collapsed into unique sequences using a nearest-neighbor algorithm that merged closely related sequences. V, D and J gene segments were assigned by aligning CDR3 sequences to IMGT reference sequences. Each retained sequence needed at least a six-nucleotide match to both a V gene segment and a J gene segment. A rearrangement counted as productive if the CDR3 had no stop codons and remained in frame with V and J, and every other rearrangement counted as non-productive. Following IMGT convention, CDR3 was defined as the stretch from the second conserved V-encoded cysteine up to the conserved J-encoded phenylalanine. The earlier analysis of about 610 of the donors excluded sequences that lacked an unambiguous match to a single V gene segment. An earlier analysis of around 600 of the donors classified V segments as functional when productive rearrangements were above 56.7% and as segregating when the standard deviation between donors was above 5%. A statistical classification framework was built for diagnosing cytomegalovirus status from the catalog of TCR beta chain sequences. In a later analysis, V and J genes were assigned by comparing TCR nucleotide sequences against IMGT/GENE-DB human TR gene sequences. A later analysis assigned CDR3 sequences and most-parsimonious VDJ recombination scenarios with the TCRdist pipeline. A later analysis defined each TCR beta chain by its CDR3 amino acid sequence plus V-gene family, and excluded reads lacking a unique V-gene family. As a way to deal with suspected cross-contamination and a sequencing artifact, a later analysis dropped under 600 nucleotide sequences that were highly shared and had low generation probability. A later analysis calculated a clonal expansion index for each public chain from normalized within-repertoire ranks of inferred template counts. A later analysis computed generation probabilities with a VDJ recombination model fitted to out-of-frame rearrangements, and checked the results against IGoR. A later analysis scored TCR-TCR, TCR-HLA and TCR-CMV co-occurrence with hypergeometric tests, applying a repertoire-size bias correction to TCR pairs. In a later analysis, false discovery rates were estimated by permuting HLA or CMV assignments 20 times. In a later analysis, co-occurring TCRs were grouped with DBSCAN, and TCRdist sequence similarity was added when clustering was performed within HLA-allele-positive subsets. Repertoires with fewer than 30,000 or more than 120,000 public chains were left out of co-occurrence clustering, as were roughly five repertoires with anomalous nucleotide sharing. TCRdb re-hosts the immuneACCESS table, in-frame sequences only. Its copies lack some clones; in the studies checked, an unresolved V gene accounts for under half of them, and the cause for the rest is not known. V, J and clone size are those of that table, while D and trimming were read from the DNA. The table for this sample lists under 90,000 clones; just over 75% of them were counted only once. Clones ranked in the top ten supply approximately 3.2% of the sample.

In total, approximately 690 healthy bone marrow donors made up the cohort. At the time of sampling, all cohort members were nominally healthy, though unrecorded immune exposures were likely present. The donor tested CMV seropositive, placing the donor among the 289 seropositive members of the cohort. A peripheral blood sample was collected from each donor, and TCR beta sequencing was performed on peripheral blood mononuclear cells. Genomic DNA was extracted from the blood cell samples with the Qiagen DNeasy Blood Extraction Kit. The sequenced sample consisted of PBMCs. The V gene is TRBV19 and the J gene is TRBJ2-1; 7 central bases correspond to TRBD1. The sequence came from a middle-aged man in good health and CMV-seropositive. In nucleotides, the sequence is TGTGCCAGTACTCGGACAGGTTACAATGAGCAGTTCTTC. Its protein is CASTRTGYNEQFF.